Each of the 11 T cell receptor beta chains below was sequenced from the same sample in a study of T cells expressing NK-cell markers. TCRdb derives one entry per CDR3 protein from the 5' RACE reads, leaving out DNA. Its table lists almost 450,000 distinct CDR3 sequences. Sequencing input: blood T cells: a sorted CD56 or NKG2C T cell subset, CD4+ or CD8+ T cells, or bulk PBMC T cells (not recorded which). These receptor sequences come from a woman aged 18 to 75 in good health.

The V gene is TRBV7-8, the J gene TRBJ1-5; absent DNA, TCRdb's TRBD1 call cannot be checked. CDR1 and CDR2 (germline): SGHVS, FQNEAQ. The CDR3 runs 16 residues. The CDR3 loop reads CASSAGQGGSNQPQHF. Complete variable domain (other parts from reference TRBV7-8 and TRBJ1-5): GAGVSQSPRYKVAKRGQDVALRCDPISGHVSLFWYQQALGQGPEFLTYFQNEAQLDKSGLPSDRFFAERPEGSVSTLKIQRTQQEDSAVYLCASSAGQGGSNQPQHFGDGTRLSIL.

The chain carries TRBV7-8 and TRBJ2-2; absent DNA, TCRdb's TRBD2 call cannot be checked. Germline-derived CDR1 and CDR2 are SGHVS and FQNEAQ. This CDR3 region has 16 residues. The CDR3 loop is CASSFLSGINTGELFF.

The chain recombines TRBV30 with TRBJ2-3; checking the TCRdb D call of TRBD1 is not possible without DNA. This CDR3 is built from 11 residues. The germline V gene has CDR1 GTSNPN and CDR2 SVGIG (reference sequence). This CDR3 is CAWMTRPPQYF. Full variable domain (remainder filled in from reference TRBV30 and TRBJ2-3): SQTIHQWPATLVQPVGSPLSLECTVEGTSNPNLYWYRQAAGRGLQLLFYSVGIGQISSEVPQNLSASRPQDRQFILSSKKLLLSDSGFYLCAWMTRPPQYFGPGTRLTVL.

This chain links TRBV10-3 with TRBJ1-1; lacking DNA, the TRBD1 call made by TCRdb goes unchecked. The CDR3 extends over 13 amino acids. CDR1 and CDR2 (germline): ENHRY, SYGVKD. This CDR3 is CAISWTANTEAFF.

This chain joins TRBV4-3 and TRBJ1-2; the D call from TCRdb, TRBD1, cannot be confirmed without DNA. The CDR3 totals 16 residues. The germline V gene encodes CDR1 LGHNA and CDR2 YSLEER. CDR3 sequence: CASSQVAGTGQGGYTF.

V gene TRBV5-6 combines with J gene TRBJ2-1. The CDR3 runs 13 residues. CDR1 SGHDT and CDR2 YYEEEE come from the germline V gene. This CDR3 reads CASSLSASFEQFF.

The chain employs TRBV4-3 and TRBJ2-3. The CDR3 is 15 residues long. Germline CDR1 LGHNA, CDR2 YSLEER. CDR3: CASSQETASTDTQYF.

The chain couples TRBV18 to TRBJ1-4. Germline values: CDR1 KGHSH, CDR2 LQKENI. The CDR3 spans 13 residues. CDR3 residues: CASSPAANEKLFF.

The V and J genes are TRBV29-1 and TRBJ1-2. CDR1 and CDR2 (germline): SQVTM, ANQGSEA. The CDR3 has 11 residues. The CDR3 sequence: CSVEDIHGYTF. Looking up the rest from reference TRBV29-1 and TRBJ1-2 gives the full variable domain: SAVISQKPSRDICQRGTSLTIQCQVDSQVTMMFWYRQQPGQSLTLIATANQGSEATYESGFVIDKFPISRPNLTFSTLTVSNMSPEDSSIYLCSVEDIHGYTFGSGTRLTVV.

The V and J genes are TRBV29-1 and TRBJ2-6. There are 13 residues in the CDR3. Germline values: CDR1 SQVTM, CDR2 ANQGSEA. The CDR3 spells CSVGRGGANVLTF. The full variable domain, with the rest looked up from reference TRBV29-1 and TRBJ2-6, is SAVISQKPSRDICQRGTSLTIQCQVDSQVTMMFWYRQQPGQSLTLIATANQGSEATYESGFVIDKFPISRPNLTFSTLTVSNMSPEDSSIYLCSVGRGGANVLTFGAGSRLTVL.

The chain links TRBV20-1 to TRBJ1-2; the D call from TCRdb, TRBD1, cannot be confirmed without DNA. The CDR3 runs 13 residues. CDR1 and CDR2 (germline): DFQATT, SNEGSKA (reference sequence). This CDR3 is CSARGDRRGGYTF.